This T cell receptor (beta chain) comes out of a study of blood T cell repertoires in COVID-19. On the study more broadly: Samples of COVID-19 (acute and convalescent) were obtained from the United States, Italy and Spain. Sample material is recorded as cDNA or gDNA derived from T cells, B-cell-depleted T cells, or PBMCs.

Original processing methods: Nucleated cell counts were estimated from reference gene primer amplification. Only in-frame clones appear in the TCRdb table, and some are missing; sequencing was by immunoSEQ multiplex PCR. That table is the source of V, J and clone size, and D and trimming were worked out from the DNA. The table lists about 72,000 clones, about 89% of them singletons. The CDR3 is 13 residues long. V was clipped by 2 bases and J by 1 base, with 5 bases between them. Per germline, CDR1 SGHTA and CDR2 FQGNSA. This clonotype originated in a human donor in a cohort sampled during active COVID-19. The sample taken for sequencing was peripheral blood. This chain links TRBV7-2 with TRBJ2-5, with no clear D. CDR3 amino acids: CASSLNSQETQYF. CDR3 in DNA: TGTGCCAGCAGCTTAAACAGCCAAGAGACCCAGTACTTC.